This note documents a single T cell receptor beta chain sequence. Authors' data handling: Amplification of reference gene primers was used by the study to estimate nucleated cell counts. Method: immunoSEQ multiplex PCR; TCRdb's copy keeps in-frame clones and lacks some. That table supplies the V and J calls and clone size; D and trimming were determined from the DNA. The profile shows several thousand clones, 93% of them singletons. The data stem from a study of blood T cell repertoires in COVID-19. On the study more broadly: The United States, Italy and Spain were the sources of the acute and convalescent COVID-19 samples. The cDNA or gDNA used as material had been derived from T cells, B-cell-depleted T cells, or PBMCs.

V dropped 1 base and J dropped 2; count of bases not matched to a gene: 7. Germline CDR1 and CDR2: SGHDT and YYEEEE. This CDR3 region has 16 residues. The V and J genes are TRBV5-6 and TRBJ2-7, with 9 bases lining up with TRBD1. Specimen: peripheral blood. This clonotype was obtained from a human donor in a cohort sampled during active COVID-19. CDR3: CASSLWGQGGPYEQYF. The CDR3 DNA follows: TGTGCCAGCAGCTTGTGGGGACAGGGAGGACCCTACGAGCAGTACTTC. The whole variable domain, remainder taken from reference TRBV5-6 and TRBJ2-7, is DAGVTQSPTHLIKTRGQQVTLRCSPKSGHDTVSWYQQALGQGPQFIFQYYEEEERQRGNFPDRFSGHQFPNYSSELNVNALLLGDSALYLCASSLWGQGGPYEQYFGPGTRLTVT.